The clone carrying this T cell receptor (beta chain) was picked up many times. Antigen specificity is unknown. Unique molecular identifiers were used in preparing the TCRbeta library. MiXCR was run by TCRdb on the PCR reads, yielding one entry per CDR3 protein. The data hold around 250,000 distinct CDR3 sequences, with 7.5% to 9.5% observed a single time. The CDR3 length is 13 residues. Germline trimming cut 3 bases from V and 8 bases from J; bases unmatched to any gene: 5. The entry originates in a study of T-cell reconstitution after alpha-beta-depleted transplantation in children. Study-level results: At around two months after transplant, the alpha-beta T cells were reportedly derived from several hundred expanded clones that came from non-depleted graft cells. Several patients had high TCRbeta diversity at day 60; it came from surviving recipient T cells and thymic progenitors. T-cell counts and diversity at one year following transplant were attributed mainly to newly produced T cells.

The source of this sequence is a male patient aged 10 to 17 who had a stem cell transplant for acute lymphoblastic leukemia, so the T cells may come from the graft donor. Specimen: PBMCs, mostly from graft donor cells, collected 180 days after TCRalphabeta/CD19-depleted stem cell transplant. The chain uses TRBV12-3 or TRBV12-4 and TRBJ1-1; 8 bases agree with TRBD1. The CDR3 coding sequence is TGTGCCAGCAGTTTTTTTCGGGACAGGGAAGCTTTCTTT. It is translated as CASSFFRDREAFF.